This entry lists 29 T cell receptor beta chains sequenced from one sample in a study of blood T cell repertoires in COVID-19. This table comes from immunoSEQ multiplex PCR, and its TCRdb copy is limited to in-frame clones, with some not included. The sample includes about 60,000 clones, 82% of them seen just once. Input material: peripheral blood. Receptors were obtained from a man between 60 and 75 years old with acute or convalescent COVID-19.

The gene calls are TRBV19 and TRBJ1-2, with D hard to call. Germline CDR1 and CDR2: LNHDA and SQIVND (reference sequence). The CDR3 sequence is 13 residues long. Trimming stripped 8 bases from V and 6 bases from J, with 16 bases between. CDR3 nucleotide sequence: TGTGCCAGTTTCGACACTTCCGACAATGGCTACACCTTC. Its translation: CASFDTSDNGYTF.

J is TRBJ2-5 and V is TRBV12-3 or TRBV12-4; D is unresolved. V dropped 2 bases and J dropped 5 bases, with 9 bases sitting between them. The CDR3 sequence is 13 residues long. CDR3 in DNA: TGTGCCAGCAGTTTAACGGGTGGGGAGACCCAGTACTTC. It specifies CASSLTGGETQYF.

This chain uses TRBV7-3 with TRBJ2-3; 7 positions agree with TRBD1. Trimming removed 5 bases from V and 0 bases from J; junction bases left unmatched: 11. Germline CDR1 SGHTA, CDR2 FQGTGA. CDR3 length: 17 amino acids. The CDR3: CASSLYTGTESTDTQYF. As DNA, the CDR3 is TGTGCCAGCAGCCTCTATACCGGGACAGAGAGCACAGATACGCAGTATTTT.

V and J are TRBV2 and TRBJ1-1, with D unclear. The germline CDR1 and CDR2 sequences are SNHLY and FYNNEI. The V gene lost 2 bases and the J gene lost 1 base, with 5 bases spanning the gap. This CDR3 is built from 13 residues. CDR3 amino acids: CASSERQNTEAFF. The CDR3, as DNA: TGTGCCAGCAGTGAACGACAGAACACTGAAGCTTTCTTT.

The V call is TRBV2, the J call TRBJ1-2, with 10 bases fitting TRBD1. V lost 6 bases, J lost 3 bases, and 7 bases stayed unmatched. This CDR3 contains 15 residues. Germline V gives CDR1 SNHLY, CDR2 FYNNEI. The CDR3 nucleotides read TGTGCCAGCAGCCCGCCCGGGACAGGGGACTATGGCTACACCTTC. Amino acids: CASSPPGTGDYGYTF.

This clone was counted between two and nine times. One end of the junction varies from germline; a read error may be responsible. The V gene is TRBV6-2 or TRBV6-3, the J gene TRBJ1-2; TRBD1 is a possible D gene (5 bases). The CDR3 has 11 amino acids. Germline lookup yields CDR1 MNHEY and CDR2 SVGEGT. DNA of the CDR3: TGTGCCAGCAGTCCGGGGCGGGGAGTGGACTTC. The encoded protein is CASSPGRGVDF.

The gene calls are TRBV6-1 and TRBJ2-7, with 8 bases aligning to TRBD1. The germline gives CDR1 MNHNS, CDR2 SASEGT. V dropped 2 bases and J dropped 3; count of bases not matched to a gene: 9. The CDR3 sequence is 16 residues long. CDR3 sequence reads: CASSEQDRATFYEQYF. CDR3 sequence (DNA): TGTGCCAGCAGTGAACAGGACAGGGCCACCTTCTACGAGCAGTACTTC.

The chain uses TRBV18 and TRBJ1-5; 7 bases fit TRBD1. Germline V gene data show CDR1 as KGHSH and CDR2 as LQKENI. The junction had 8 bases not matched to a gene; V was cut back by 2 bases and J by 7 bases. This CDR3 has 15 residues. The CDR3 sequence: CASSPRQGKSQPQHF. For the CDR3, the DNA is TGTGCCAGCTCACCAAGACAGGGTAAAAGCCAGCCCCAGCATTTT.

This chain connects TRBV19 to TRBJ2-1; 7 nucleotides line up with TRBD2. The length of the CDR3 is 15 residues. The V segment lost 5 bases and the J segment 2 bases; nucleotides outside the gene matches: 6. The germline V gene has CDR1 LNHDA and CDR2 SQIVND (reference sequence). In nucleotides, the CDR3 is TGTGCCAGTAGTCGCGGGGGTTCTACCTACAATGAGCAGTTCTTC. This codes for CASSRGGSTYNEQFF.

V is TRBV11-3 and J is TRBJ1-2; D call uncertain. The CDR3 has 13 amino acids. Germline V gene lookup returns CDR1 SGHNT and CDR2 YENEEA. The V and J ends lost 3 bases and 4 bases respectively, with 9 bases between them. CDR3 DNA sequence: TGTGCCAGCAGCTTGGAGTTCGGCTATGGCTACACCTTC. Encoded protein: CASSLEFGYGYTF. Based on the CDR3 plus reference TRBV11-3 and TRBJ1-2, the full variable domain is EAGVVQSPRYKIIEKKQPVAFWCNPISGHNTLYWYLQNLGQGPELLIRYENEEAVDDSQLPKDRFSAERLKGVDSTLKIQPAELGDSAVYLCASSLEFGYGYTFGSGTRLTVV.

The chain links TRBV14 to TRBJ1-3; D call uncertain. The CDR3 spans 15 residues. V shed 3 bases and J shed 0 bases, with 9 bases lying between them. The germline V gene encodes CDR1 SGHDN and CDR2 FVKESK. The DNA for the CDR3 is TGTGCCAGCAGCCATGATACCTACTCTGGAAACACCATATATTTT. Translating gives CASSHDTYSGNTIYF.

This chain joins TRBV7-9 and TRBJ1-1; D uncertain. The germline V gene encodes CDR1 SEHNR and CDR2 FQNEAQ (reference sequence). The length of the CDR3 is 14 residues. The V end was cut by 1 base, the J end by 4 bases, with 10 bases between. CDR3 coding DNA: TGTGCCAGCAGCTTAGGAGGTGGGAGCACTGAAGCTTTCTTT. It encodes CASSLGGGSTEAFF.

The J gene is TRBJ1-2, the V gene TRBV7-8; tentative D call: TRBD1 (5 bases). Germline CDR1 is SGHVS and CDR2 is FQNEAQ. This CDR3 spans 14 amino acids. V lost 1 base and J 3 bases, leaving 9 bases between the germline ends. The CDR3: CASSLGAGDYGYTF. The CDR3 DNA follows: TGTGCCAGCAGCTTAGGCGCGGGGGACTATGGCTACACCTTC.

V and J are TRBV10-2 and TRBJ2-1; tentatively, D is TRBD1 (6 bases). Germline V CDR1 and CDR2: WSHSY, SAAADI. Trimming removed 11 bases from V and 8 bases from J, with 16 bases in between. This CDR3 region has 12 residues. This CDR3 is CASSRDIDEQFF. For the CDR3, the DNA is TGCGCCTCATCTAGGGACATCGATGAGCAGTTCTTC.

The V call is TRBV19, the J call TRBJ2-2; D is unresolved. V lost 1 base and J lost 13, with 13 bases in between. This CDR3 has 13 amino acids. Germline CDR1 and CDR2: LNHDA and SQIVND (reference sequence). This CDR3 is CASSIGSQSPLFF. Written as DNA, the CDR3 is TGTGCCAGTAGTATAGGGAGTCAGAGCCCGCTGTTTTTT. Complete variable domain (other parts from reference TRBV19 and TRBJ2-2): DGGITQSPKYLFRKEGQNVTLSCEQNLNHDAMYWYRQDPGQGLRLIYYSQIVNDFQKGDIAEGYSVSREKKESFPLTVTSAQKNPTAFYLCASSIGSQSPLFFGEGSRLTVL.

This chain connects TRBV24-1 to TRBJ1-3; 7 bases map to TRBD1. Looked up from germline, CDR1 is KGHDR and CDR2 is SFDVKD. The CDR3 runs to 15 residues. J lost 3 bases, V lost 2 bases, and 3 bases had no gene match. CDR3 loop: CATSDSRGLGNTIYF. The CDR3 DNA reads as TGTGCCACCAGTGATTCGAGGGGGCTTGGAAACACCATATATTTT.

Here the CDR3 reads CASQSGLTNTGELFF. CDR3 nucleotide sequence: TGTGCCAGCCAATCGGGACTAACCAACACCGGGGAGCTGTTTTTT. The J gene is TRBJ2-2, the V gene TRBV5-4; 7 nucleotides agree with TRBD2. CDR1 is SGHNT and CDR2 is YYREEE in the germline V gene (reference sequence). The CDR3 spans 15 residues. Trimming took 7 bases from V and 2 from J; bases not matched to a gene: 8.

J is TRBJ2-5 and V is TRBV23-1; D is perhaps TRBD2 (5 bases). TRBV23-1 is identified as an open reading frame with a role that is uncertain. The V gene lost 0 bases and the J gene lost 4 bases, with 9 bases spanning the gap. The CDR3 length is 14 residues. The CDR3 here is CASSQSTRGETQYF. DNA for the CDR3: TGCGCCAGCAGTCAATCGACCCGGGGAGAGACCCAGTACTTC.

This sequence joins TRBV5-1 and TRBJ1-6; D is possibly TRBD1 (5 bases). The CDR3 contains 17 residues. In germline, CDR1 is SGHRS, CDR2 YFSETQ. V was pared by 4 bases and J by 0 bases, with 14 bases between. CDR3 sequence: CASSLGDSSSYNSPLHF. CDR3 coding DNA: TGCGCCAGCAGCCTGGGGGACTCAAGCTCCTATAATTCACCCCTCCACTTT.

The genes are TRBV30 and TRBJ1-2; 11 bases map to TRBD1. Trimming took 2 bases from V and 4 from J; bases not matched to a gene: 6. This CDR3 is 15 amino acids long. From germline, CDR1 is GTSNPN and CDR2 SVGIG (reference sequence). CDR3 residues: CAWSPRTGGGYGYTF. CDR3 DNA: TGTGCCTGGAGTCCCCGGACAGGGGGCGGCTATGGCTACACCTTC.

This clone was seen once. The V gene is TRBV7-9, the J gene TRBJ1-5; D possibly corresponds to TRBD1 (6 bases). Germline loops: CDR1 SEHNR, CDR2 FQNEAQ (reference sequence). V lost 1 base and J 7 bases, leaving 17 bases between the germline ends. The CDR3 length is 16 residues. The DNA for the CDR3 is TGTGCCAGCAGCTTAGTTCGGGCAGGGGAGAACCAGCCCCAGCATTTT. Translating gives CASSLVRAGENQPQHF. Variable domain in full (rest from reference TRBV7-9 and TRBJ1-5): DTGVSQNPRHKITKRGQNVTFRCDPISEHNRLYWYRQTLGQGPEFLTYFQNEAQLEKSRLLSDRFSAERPKGSFSTLEIQRTEQGDSAMYLCASSLVRAGENQPQHFGDGTRLSIL.

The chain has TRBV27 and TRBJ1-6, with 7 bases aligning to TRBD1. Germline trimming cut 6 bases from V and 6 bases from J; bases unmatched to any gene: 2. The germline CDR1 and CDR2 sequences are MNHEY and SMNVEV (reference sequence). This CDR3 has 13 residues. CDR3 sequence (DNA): TGTGCCAGCAGGGGACAGTTTAATTCACCCCTCCACTTT. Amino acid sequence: CASRGQFNSPLHF.

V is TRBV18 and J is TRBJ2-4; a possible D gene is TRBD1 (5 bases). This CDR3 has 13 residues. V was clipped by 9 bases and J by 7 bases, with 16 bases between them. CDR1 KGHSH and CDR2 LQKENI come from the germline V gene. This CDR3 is CASAETDSNIQYF. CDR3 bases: TGTGCCAGTGCAGAGACAGACTCCAACATTCAGTACTTC.

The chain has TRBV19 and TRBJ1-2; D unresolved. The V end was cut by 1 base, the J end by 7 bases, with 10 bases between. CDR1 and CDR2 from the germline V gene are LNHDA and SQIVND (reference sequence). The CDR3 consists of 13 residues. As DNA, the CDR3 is TGTGCCAGTAGTATAGGACCCGGGAGTGGCTACACCTTC. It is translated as CASSIGPGSGYTF.

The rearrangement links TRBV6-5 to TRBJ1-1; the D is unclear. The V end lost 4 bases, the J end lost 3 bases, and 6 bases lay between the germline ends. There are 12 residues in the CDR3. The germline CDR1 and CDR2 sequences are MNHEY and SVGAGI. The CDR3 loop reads CASSSRYTEAFF. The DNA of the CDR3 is TGTGCCAGCAGTTCCAGATACACTGAAGCTTTCTTT.

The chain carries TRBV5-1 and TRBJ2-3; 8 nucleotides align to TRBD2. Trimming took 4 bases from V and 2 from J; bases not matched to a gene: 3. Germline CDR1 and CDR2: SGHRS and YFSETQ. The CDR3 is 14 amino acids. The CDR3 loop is CASSGGLVTDTQYF. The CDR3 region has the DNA TGCGCCAGCAGCGGGGGACTAGTCACAGATACGCAGTATTTT. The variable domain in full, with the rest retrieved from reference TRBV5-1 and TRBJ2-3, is KAGVTQTPRYLIKTRGQQVTLSCSPISGHRSVSWYQQTPGQGLQFLFEYFSETQRNKGNFPGRFSGRQFSNSRSEMNVSTLELGDSALYLCASSGGLVTDTQYFGPGTRLTVL.

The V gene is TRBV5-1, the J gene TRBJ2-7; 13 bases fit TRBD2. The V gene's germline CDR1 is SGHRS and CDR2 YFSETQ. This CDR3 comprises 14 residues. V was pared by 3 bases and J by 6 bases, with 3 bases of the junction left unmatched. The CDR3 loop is CASSWGLAGSEQYF. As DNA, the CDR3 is TGCGCCAGCAGCTGGGGACTAGCGGGGAGCGAGCAGTACTTC.

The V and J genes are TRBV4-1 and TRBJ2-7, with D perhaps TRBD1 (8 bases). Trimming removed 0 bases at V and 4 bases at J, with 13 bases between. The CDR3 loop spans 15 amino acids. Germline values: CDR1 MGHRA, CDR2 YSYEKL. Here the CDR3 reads CASSQELQGGYEQYF. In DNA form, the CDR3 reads TGCGCCAGCAGCCAAGAGCTACAGGGGGGGTACGAGCAGTACTTC.

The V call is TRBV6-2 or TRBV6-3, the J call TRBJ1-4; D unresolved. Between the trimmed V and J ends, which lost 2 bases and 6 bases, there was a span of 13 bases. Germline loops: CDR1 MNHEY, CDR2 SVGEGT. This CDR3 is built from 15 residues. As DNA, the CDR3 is TGTGCCAGCAGTTACCGGGGAGGTCTGGATGAAAAACTGTTTTTT. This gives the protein CASSYRGGLDEKLFF.